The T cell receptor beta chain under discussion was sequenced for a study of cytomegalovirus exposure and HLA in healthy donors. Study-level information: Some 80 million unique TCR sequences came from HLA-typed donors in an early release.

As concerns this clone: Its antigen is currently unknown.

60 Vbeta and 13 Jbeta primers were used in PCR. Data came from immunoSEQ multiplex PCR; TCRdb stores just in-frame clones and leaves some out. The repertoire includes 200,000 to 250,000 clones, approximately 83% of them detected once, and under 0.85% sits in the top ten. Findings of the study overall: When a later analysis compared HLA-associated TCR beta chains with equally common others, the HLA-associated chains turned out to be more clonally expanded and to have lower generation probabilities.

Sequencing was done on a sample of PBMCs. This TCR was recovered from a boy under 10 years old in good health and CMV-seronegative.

The CDR3 bases are TGTGCCAGCAGCGCAAGGGGAAGCGGGGAGCTGTTTTTT. Translated: CASSARGSGELFF. V usage is TRBV9 and J usage is TRBJ2-2, with a possible D match to TRBD1 (5 bases). Germline lookup yields CDR1 SGDLS and CDR2 YYNGEE. There are 13 residues in the CDR3. The germline V and J ends were trimmed by 3 bases and 7 bases, with 10 bases remaining between them.